This T cell receptor beta chain stems from a study of human T cells and chemical hapten exposure. Each CDR3 protein is one row after TCRdb ran MiXCR on the RACE reads. The sample holds 370,000 or so distinct CDR3 sequences, 4.8% seen once. CDR3 size: 14 residues. The V gene end was trimmed by 3 bases and the J gene end by 3 bases; junction bases not matched to a gene: 5. Germline lookup yields CDR1 MNHEY and CDR2 SMNVEV (reference sequence). Time point indicated: patch test 1, 2 weeks after DPC sensitization. Treatment denoted: therapeutic diphenylcyclopropenone sensitization with weekly scalp DPC. This specimen consisted of whole blood, obtained in connection with sensitization to the hapten diphenylcyclopropenone (DPC). The chain has TRBV27 and TRBJ2-7; TRBD1 matches at 7 bases. This receptor was identified in a woman aged 50 to 60 with alopecia areata. Some clones in this sample may be carry-over from other donors' samples. The CDR3 DNA reads TGTGCCAGCAGTTTTAGAGGGGGCATCTACGAGCAGTACTTC. Protein: CASSFRGGIYEQYF.